This is a list of T cell receptor beta chains from one sample in a study of T cells in Graves' hyperthyroidism and ophthalmopathy. From the multiplex PCR reads, TCRdb called clonotypes with MiXCR, one entry per CDR3 protein. The sample lists hundreds of thousands of distinct CDR3 sequences, approximately 23% seen once, with 50% to 75% in the top ten. Sequencing was carried out using blood. All receptors derive from a man younger than 45 with Graves' ophthalmopathy. Each CDR3 is given with its conserved first and last residue. Each record gives: CDR3 protein, CDR3 DNA, V gene, clone size, D gene, J gene. D genes are given only for firm matches. Some rows have no size entry. The others give once, few or many, or a class for an expanded clone.

CATSDSGTGNQPQHF TGTGCCACCAGTGATTCCGGGACAGGGAATCAGCCCCAGCATTTT TRBV24-1 . TRBD1 TRBJ1-5
CASSRQGPETQYF TGTGCCAGCAGTAGGCAGGGTCCAGAGACCCAGTACTTC TRBV28 few . TRBJ2-5
CASSPRFGGQANIQYF TGTGCCAGCAGCCCCCGCTTCGGGGGTCAAGCAAACATTCAGTACTTC TRBV11-2 many . TRBJ2-4
CASRDGTATNEKLFF TGTGCCAGCAGGGACGGGACAGCCACAAATGAAAAACTGTTTTTT TRBV7-6 . TRBD1 TRBJ1-4
CASTPDSYEQYF TGTGCCAGCACCCCCGACAGTTACGAGCAGTACTTC TRBV3-1 . . TRBJ2-7
CSARTSGMGDTQYF TGCAGTGCTCGGACTAGCGGGATGGGAGATACGCAGTATTTT TRBV20-1 . TRBD2 TRBJ2-3
CASSSSPHEQYF TGTGCCAGCAGTTCCTCCCCTCACGAGCAGTACTTC TRBV7-9 . . TRBJ2-7
CASSQVGAFGYTF TGTGCCAGCAGCCAAGTGGGAGCTTTTGGCTACACCTTC TRBV11-2 . . TRBJ1-2
CAWSEAQDSPLHF TGTGCCTGGAGCGAGGCGCAAGATTCACCCCTCCACTTT TRBV30 few . TRBJ1-6
CASSSQGRGWGTQYF TGTGCCAGCAGCTCCCAAGGGCGGGGTTGGGGTACGCAGTATTTT TRBV7-8 few . TRBJ2-3
CSAQGLGTAKDYNEQFF TGCAGTGCCCAGGGCCTCGGGACGGCCAAGGACTACAATGAGCAGTTCTTC TRBV20-1 . . TRBJ2-1
CASRAVRHNYEQYF TGTGCCAGCAGGGCAGTAAGGCATAACTACGAGCAGTACTTC TRBV12-3/TRBV12-4 . . TRBJ2-7
CASSVDPGGAGETQYF TGTGCCAGCAGCGTAGATCCAGGGGGAGCGGGGGAGACCCAGTACTTC TRBV9 . . TRBJ2-5
CASSFAGQGTGELFF TGCGCCAGCAGCTTTGCGGGACAGGGCACCGGGGAGCTGTTTTTT TRBV5-1 . TRBD1 TRBJ2-2
CASSNTGTGPYEQYF TGTGCCAGTAGTAACACCGGGACAGGCCCATACGAGCAGTACTTC TRBV19 . TRBD1 TRBJ2-7
CASSPRLAGGLTDTQYF TGTGCCAGCAGTCCAAGGCTAGCGGGAGGGTTGACAGATACGCAGTATTTT TRBV6-1 many TRBD2 TRBJ2-3
CASSDRRTSGTNEQFF TGCGCCAGCAGTGATAGGCGCACTAGCGGGACCAATGAGCAGTTCTTC TRBV10-2 many TRBD2 TRBJ2-1
CASRDRVSQETQYF TGTGCCAGCCGGGACCGCGTTTCCCAAGAGACCCAGTACTTC TRBV6-1 few . TRBJ2-5
CARTRQGPDTQYF TGTGCCAGAACCCGACAGGGGCCAGATACGCAGTATTTT TRBV2 many TRBD1 TRBJ2-3
CASTDRGFLEQYF TGTGCCAGCACGGACAGGGGGTTTCTGGAGCAGTACTTC TRBV11-3 few TRBD1 TRBJ2-7
CASSLYGDEQFF TGTGCCAGCAGTTTATATGGAGATGAGCAGTTCTTC TRBV28 . . TRBJ2-1
CASSSLGDEQFF TGCGCCAGCAGCTCCTTAGGGGATGAGCAGTTCTTC TRBV5-1 many . TRBJ2-1
CASSQGPPDRGYYGYTF TGTGCCAGCAGCCAAGGCCCACCGGACAGGGGATACTATGGCTACACCTTC TRBV4-2 few TRBD1 TRBJ1-2
CASSFRQGESGYTF TGCGCCAGCAGCTTTCGACAGGGGGAGAGTGGCTACACCTTC TRBV4-1 . TRBD1 TRBJ1-2
CASSSDGHPQPQHF TGTGCCAGCAGCTCTGACGGCCATCCGCAGCCCCAGCATTTT TRBV9 few . TRBJ1-5
CSALSGGSYNEQFF TGCAGTGCTTTAAGTGGGGGCTCCTACAATGAGCAGTTCTTC TRBV20-1 . . TRBJ2-1
CSVELGRGGETQYF TGCAGCGTTGAATTGGGGAGGGGGGGAGAGACCCAGTACTTC TRBV29-1 . . TRBJ2-5
CASSLVSGTEAFF TGTGCCAGCAGCTTAGTTTCCGGCACTGAAGCTTTCTTT TRBV7-8 many . TRBJ1-1
CASSLESPAWDTIYF TGCGCCAGCAGCTTGGAGTCGCCAGCCTGGGACACCATATATTTT TRBV5-1 . . TRBJ1-3
CASRPRTGGSGSPLHF TGTGCCAGCAGACCCCGGACAGGGGGCAGTGGTTCACCCCTCCACTTT TRBV27 few TRBD1 TRBJ1-6
CASSLRLTANTGELFF TGCGCCAGCAGCTTACGCTTGACGGCGAACACCGGGGAGCTGTTTTTT TRBV5-1 . . TRBJ2-2
CASSFGRITYEQYF TGTGCCAGCAGCTTCGGCCGAATCACCTACGAGCAGTACTTC TRBV7-9 few . TRBJ2-7
CASSKVRTSGSYEQYF TGCGCCAGCAGCAAAGTAAGGACTAGCGGGAGCTACGAGCAGTACTTC TRBV5-1 . TRBD2 TRBJ2-7
CASSQSIGWNTEAFF TGTGCCAGCAGCCAGTCGATAGGATGGAACACTGAAGCTTTCTTT TRBV11-3 . . TRBJ1-1
CASSPRDPQQPQHF TGCGCCAGCAGCCCCCGGGACCCCCAACAGCCCCAGCATTTT TRBV4-1 . . TRBJ1-5
CASSWGDRAEKYF TGTGCCAGCAGCTGGGGGGACAGGGCGGAGAAGTACTTC TRBV7-9 few TRBD1 TRBJ2-7
CASSSYQGGKLSTQYF TGTGCCAGCAGCTCCTACCAGGGGGGGAAATTGAGTACGCAGTATTTT TRBV11-3 few . TRBJ2-3
CASSLGTLSNRGPNSPLHF TGTGCCAGCAGCTTGGGAACATTGAGTAACAGGGGGCCGAATTCACCCCTCCACTTT TRBV7-6 . TRBD1 TRBJ1-6
CASSHRVSNTEAFF TGTGCCAGCAGTCACAGGGTGTCAAACACTGAAGCTTTCTTT TRBV7-3 many . TRBJ1-1
CSARVRSGDEQYF TGCAGTGCTAGAGTCCGGTCGGGGGACGAGCAGTACTTC TRBV20-1 many . TRBJ2-7
CASSPRGDGANVLTF TGCGCCAGCAGCCCAAGGGGGGACGGGGCCAACGTCCTGACTTTC TRBV5-1 few . TRBJ2-6
CASSLVGNTVYF TGTGCCAGCAGTTTGGTCGGAAACACCGTATATTTT TRBV28 . . TRBJ1-3
CASSPGTSQETQYF TGTGCCAGCAGCCCCGGGACCTCCCAAGAGACCCAGTACTTC TRBV7-9 few . TRBJ2-5
CASSVTSGSKTQYF TGTGCCAGCAGCGTGACTAGCGGGAGCAAGACCCAGTACTTC TRBV9 few TRBD2 TRBJ2-5
CASSLTVGAFGEQYF TGTGCCAGCAGCCTTACGGTAGGGGCCTTCGGGGAGCAGTACTTC TRBV11-2 few . TRBJ2-7
CASSPSSGRDKNIQYF TGTGCCAGCTCACCGTCTAGCGGGAGAGACAAAAACATTCAGTACTTC TRBV18 . TRBD2 TRBJ2-4
CASSHGLKTQYF TGTGCCAGCAGCCATGGTTTAAAGACCCAGTACTTC TRBV14 once . TRBJ2-5
CAIRPSGTGELFF TGCGCCATTCGGCCTAGCGGGACCGGGGAGCTGTTTTTT TRBV10-2 few TRBD2 TRBJ2-2
CASSDVSYEQYF TGTGCCAGCTCCGACGTCTCCTACGAGCAGTACTTC TRBV18 many . TRBJ2-7
CASSPRGGYSNQPQHF TGTGCCAGCAGCCCCCGAGGGGGGTATAGCAATCAGCCCCAGCATTTT TRBV6-1 . . TRBJ1-5
CASSLLDGRNQPQHF TGTGCCAGCAGTTTATTAGACGGGCGCAATCAGCCCCAGCATTTT TRBV28 many . TRBJ1-5
CASSIGGLAGAYEQYF TGTGCCAGTAGTATTGGCGGACTAGCGGGAGCCTACGAGCAGTACTTC TRBV19 . TRBD2 TRBJ2-7